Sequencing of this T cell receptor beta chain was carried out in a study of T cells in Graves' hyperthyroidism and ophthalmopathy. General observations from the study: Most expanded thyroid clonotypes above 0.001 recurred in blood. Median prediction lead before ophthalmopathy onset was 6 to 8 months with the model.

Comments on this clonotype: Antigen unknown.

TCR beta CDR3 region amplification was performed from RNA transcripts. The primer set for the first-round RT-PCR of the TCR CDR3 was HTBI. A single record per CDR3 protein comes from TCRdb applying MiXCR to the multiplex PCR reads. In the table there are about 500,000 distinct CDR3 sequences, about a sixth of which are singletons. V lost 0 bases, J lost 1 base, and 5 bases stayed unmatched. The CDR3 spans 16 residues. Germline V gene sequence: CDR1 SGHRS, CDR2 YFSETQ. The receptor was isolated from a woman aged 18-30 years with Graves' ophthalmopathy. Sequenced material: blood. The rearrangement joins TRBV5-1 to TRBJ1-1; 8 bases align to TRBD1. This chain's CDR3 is CASSLGTGFSNTEAFF. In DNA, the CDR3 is TGCGCCAGCAGCTTGGGGACAGGGTTTTCGAACACTGAAGCTTTCTTT. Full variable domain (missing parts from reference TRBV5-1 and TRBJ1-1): KAGVTQTPRYLIKTRGQQVTLSCSPISGHRSVSWYQQTPGQGLQFLFEYFSETQRNKGNFPGRFSGRQFSNSRSEMNVSTLELGDSALYLCASSLGTGFSNTEAFFGQGTRLTVV.